The 9 T cell receptor beta chains in this list originate from one sample, sequenced in a study of shared clonotypes between healthy human individuals. Repertoires were generated with immunoSEQ multiplex PCR, while TCRdb's copy carries only in-frame clones and drops some. This table has a few million clones, more than 90% appearing once. The sequenced sample was naive CD4+ T cells sorted from blood. Sample subset: CD45RA+ positively selected. Receptor source: a man aged 18-30 years in good health.

This sequence joins TRBV5-1 and TRBJ1-3; tentatively, D is TRBD1 (5 bases). V was shortened by 4 bases and J by 4 bases, with 12 bases between the two germline ends. The CDR3 is 14 amino acids. CDR1 and CDR2 from the germline V gene are SGHRS and YFSETQ. This chain's CDR3 is CASSRWGPGNTIYF. In DNA form, the CDR3 reads TGCGCCAGCAGCCGGTGGGGCCCGGGAAACACCATATATTTT.

The chain couples TRBV6-5 to TRBJ1-1, with 8 nucleotides matching TRBD1. CDR3 length: 15 amino acids. Germline V gene sequence: CDR1 MNHEY, CDR2 SVGAGI. Losses at the gene ends were 7 bases for V and 4 bases for J; bases not matched to a gene: 11. Here the CDR3 reads CASISYRGYGTEAFF. The CDR3 region has the DNA TGTGCCAGCATCTCCTACAGGGGGTACGGCACTGAAGCTTTCTTT.

This chain links TRBV21-1 with TRBJ2-7. TRBV21-1 is a known pseudogene. The CDR3 contains 13 residues. CDR3: CASRKGTDYEQYF. CDR3 in DNA: TGTGCCAGCAGAAAAGGGACGGACTACGAGCAGTACTTC.

The rearrangement links TRBV7-9 to TRBJ1-1; TRBD1 aligns across 11 bases. Germline V gives CDR1 SEHNR, CDR2 FQNEAQ (reference sequence). Trimming cost V 7 bases and J 3 bases; bases outside gene matches: 7. The CDR3 loop spans 15 amino acids. The CDR3 here is CASTFGTGGDTEAFF. CDR3 in DNA: TGTGCCAGCACCTTCGGGACAGGGGGGGACACTGAAGCTTTCTTT. The full variable domain, its missing parts supplied by reference TRBV7-9 and TRBJ1-1, is DTGVSQNPRHKITKRGQNVTFRCDPISEHNRLYWYRQTLGQGPEFLTYFQNEAQLEKSRLLSDRFSAERPKGSFSTLEIQRTEQGDSAMYLCASTFGTGGDTEAFFGQGTRLTVV.

The chain recombines TRBV28 with TRBJ1-5; maybe TRBD1 (5 bases). The germline V and J ends were trimmed by 2 bases and 0 bases, with 14 bases remaining between them. The germline V gene has CDR1 MDHEN and CDR2 SYDVKM. The CDR3 contains 17 residues. The chain's CDR3 is CASSLGAGRYSNQPQHF. The CDR3 region has the DNA TGTGCCAGCAGTTTAGGGGCAGGGAGATATAGCAATCAGCCCCAGCATTTT.

The genes are TRBV29-1 and TRBJ2-3, with a weak D call TRBD2 (6 bases). The V gene lost 5 bases and the J gene lost 5 bases, with 8 bases spanning the gap. CDR1 SQVTM and CDR2 ANQGSEA come from the germline V gene. This CDR3 region has 11 residues. The CDR3 DNA reads TGCAGCGTTTACGGGAGAGATACGCAGTATTTT. Translation gives CSVYGRDTQYF.

The chain combines TRBV11-2 with TRBJ2-5, with TRBD2 matching over 8 bases. Germline assignment: CDR1 SGHAT and CDR2 FQNNGV. The CDR3 has 13 amino acids. The V gene end was trimmed by 3 bases and the J gene end by 6 bases; junction bases not matched to a gene: 3. CDR3 sequence: CASSFLAGKTQYF. DNA of the CDR3: TGTGCCAGCAGCTTCTTAGCGGGAAAGACCCAGTACTTC. The full variable domain, its missing parts supplied by reference TRBV11-2 and TRBJ2-5, is EAGVAQSPRYKIIEKRQSVAFWCNPISGHATLYWYQQILGQGPKLLIQFQNNGVVDDSQLPKDRFSAERLKGVDSTLKIQPAKLEDSAVYLCASSFLAGKTQYFGPGTRLLVL.

This sequence joins TRBV19 and TRBJ2-2, with D tentatively TRBD2 (6 bases). The CDR3 runs 15 residues. Per the germline V gene, CDR1 is LNHDA and CDR2 is SQIVND (reference sequence). Deletions cut 7 bases from V and 0 bases from J, with 12 bases between. As DNA, the CDR3 is TGTGCCAGTAATCGCGGGACTCCGAACACCGGGGAGCTGTTTTTT. Translation gives CASNRGTPNTGELFF.

The chain carries TRBV7-9 and TRBJ2-2, with 9 bases lining up with TRBD2. The CDR3 is 16 amino acids. V dropped 5 bases and J dropped 3; count of bases not matched to a gene: 7. CDR1 SEHNR and CDR2 FQNEAQ come from the germline V gene (reference sequence). The CDR3 loop is CASSVIAGVYTGELFF. The CDR3 DNA is TGTGCCAGCAGCGTCATAGCGGGGGTCTACACCGGGGAGCTGTTTTTT. The entire variable domain, with the rest obtained from reference TRBV7-9 and TRBJ2-2, is as follows: DTGVSQNPRHKITKRGQNVTFRCDPISEHNRLYWYRQTLGQGPEFLTYFQNEAQLEKSRLLSDRFSAERPKGSFSTLEIQRTEQGDSAMYLCASSVIAGVYTGELFFGEGSRLTVL.